In its sample, the clone carrying this T cell receptor beta chain was seen once. The data belong to a study of blood T cell repertoires in COVID-19. Study context: The United States, Italy and Spain supplied acute and convalescent COVID-19 samples.

The CDR3 spans 15 residues. Germline lookup yields CDR1 LNHDA and CDR2 SQIVND (reference sequence). The junction had 7 bases not matched to a gene; V was cut back by 3 bases and J by 7 bases. Original handling: Scientists estimated how many nucleated cells there were by amplifying reference gene primers. Clones were read by immunoSEQ multiplex PCR, and TCRdb kept only the in-frame ones, dropping some. Clone size and V and J calls were adopted from that table, with D and trimming inferred from the DNA. The sample contains around 250,000 clones, 80% to 90% of which appear only once. The receptor was isolated from a woman in her thirties or forties who had recovered from COVID-19. This chain connects TRBV19 to TRBJ1-1; the match to TRBD1 covers 11 bases. The sample was peripheral blood. The CDR3, as DNA: TGTGCCAGTAGTATTCTACCGGACAGGGGGCTTGAAGCTTTCTTT. This codes for CASSILPDRGLEAFF. The full variable domain, in which reference TRBV19 and TRBJ1-1 provide the parts outside the CDR3, is DGGITQSPKYLFRKEGQNVTLSCEQNLNHDAMYWYRQDPGQGLRLIYYSQIVNDFQKGDIAEGYSVSREKKESFPLTVTSAQKNPTAFYLCASSILPDRGLEAFFGQGTRLTVV.